These 8 T cell receptor beta chains originate from one sample sequenced in a study of cytomegalovirus exposure and HLA in healthy donors. PCR involved 60 Vbeta and 13 Jbeta primers. Generated by immunoSEQ multiplex PCR, the TCRdb table keeps only in-frame clones and is missing some. The table has 84,000 or so clones, approximately 77% seen once; the top ten hold about 3.8%. The source material was PBMCs. Source of these receptors: a man aged 25-45 years in good health and CMV-seronegative.

Points on this clone: The sample holds other DNA sequences that translate to the same CDR3. The chain uses TRBV5-1 and TRBJ2-3, with D possibly TRBD1 on 6 matching bases. Germline CDR1 reads SGHRS; CDR2 reads YFSETQ. V lost 0 bases to trimming and J lost 1 base, with 9 bases between them. CDR3 length: 15 amino acids. The CDR3 spells CASSLDGGRTDTQYF. In nucleotides, the CDR3 is TGCGCCAGCAGCTTGGATGGGGGCCGCACAGATACGCAGTATTTT. Full variable domain (rest looked up from reference TRBV5-1 and TRBJ2-3): KAGVTQTPRYLIKTRGQQVTLSCSPISGHRSVSWYQQTPGQGLQFLFEYFSETQRNKGNFPGRFSGRQFSNSRSEMNVSTLELGDSALYLCASSLDGGRTDTQYFGPGTRLTVL.

In its sample, this clone ranks as medium-sized. This chain links TRBV5-6 with TRBJ1-2, with D hard to call. The germline gives CDR1 SGHDT, CDR2 YYEEEE. The V and J ends lost 4 bases and 4 bases respectively, with 14 bases between them. CDR3 length equals 14 residues. This CDR3 reads CASSLEQDLYGYTF. CDR3 nucleotides: TGTGCCAGCAGCCTAGAACAAGACCTCTATGGCTACACCTTC.

The V call is TRBV6-5, the J call TRBJ1-2; tentatively, D is TRBD1 (6 bases). The CDR3 totals 12 residues. V dropped 7 bases and J dropped 11 bases, with 17 bases sitting between them. Germline V gene lookup returns CDR1 MNHEY and CDR2 SVGAGI. The CDR3 is CASKTEDREYTF. The CDR3 DNA follows: TGTGCCAGCAAGACCGAGGACAGAGAATACACCTTC.

The count of this clone is one. The chain links TRBV19 to TRBJ2-1; 10 nucleotides agree with TRBD1. The germline gives CDR1 LNHDA, CDR2 SQIVND (reference sequence). The CDR3 consists of 15 residues. Unmatched junction bases numbered 6, after V lost 9 bases and J lost 1 base. The CDR3 DNA reads TGTGCCAGCACAAGGGGACAGGGGTCCTACAATGAGCAGTTCTTC. Amino acids: CASTRGQGSYNEQFF.

CDR3: CASSLFLPGSGELFF. CDR3 nucleotides: TGTGCCAGCAGCTTGTTTTTGCCGGGTAGCGGGGAGCTGTTTTTT. This chain links TRBV5-8 with TRBJ2-2, with D unresolved. Germline lookup yields CDR1 SGHTS and CDR2 YDEGEE. Deletions cut 1 base from V and 7 bases from J, with 14 bases between. The CDR3 is made up of 15 amino acids.

The V and J genes are TRBV9 and TRBJ2-3, with a tentative D call TRBD1 (5 bases). This CDR3 is built from 16 residues. The ends were cut back, 1 base at V and 0 bases at J, with 12 bases in the middle. CDR1 SGDLS and CDR2 YYNGEE come from the germline V gene. For the CDR3, the DNA is TGTGCCAGCAGCGTAATGGTGGGGCGAAGCACAGATACGCAGTATTTT. Encoded protein: CASSVMVGRSTDTQYF.

There are a few counts of this clone. The V gene is TRBV5-6, the J gene TRBJ2-5; possibly TRBD2 for D (6 bases). This CDR3 is 14 amino acids long. Trimming took off 0 bases at V and 5 bases at J, with 11 bases between the two ends. CDR1 is SGHDT and CDR2 is YYEEEE in the germline V gene. The CDR3: CASSLVTGDETQYF. CDR3 sequence (DNA): TGTGCCAGCAGCTTGGTTACGGGAGACGAGACCCAGTACTTC.

V gene TRBV6-6 combines with J gene TRBJ1-2, with TRBD1 as a possible D gene (5 bases). There are 16 residues in the CDR3. CDR1 is MNHNY, CDR2 SVGAGI, per germline (reference sequence). V was shortened by 5 bases and J by 2 bases, with 18 bases between the two germline ends. CDR3: CASSVTPGLQNYGYTF. CDR3 nucleotide sequence: TGTGCCAGCAGTGTGACGCCGGGACTCCAAAACTATGGCTACACCTTC.